This TCR beta chain was retrieved from a study of T cell responses to AZD1222 COVID-19 vaccine. Findings of the study overall: Among the donors, most were white British and more were female, and clonal diversity was possibly underestimated. Among vaccine-associated CD4 TCRs, coverage spanned spike, with dominance at 160-218 and 743-854. Close to half of spike-specific TCRs reportedly recognize unmutated variant regions.

Here immunoSEQ multiplex PCR was the method, and the copy in TCRdb shows in-frame clones only, minus some. The sample records approximately 140,000 clones, roughly nine tenths being singletons. In regard to this clone: Antigen specificity is unknown.

CDR1 is ENHRY and CDR2 is SYGVKD in the germline V gene. Trimming shortened V by 10 bases and J by 4 bases, and 9 bases separated the two germline ends. The CDR3 extends over 11 amino acids. The specimen was peripheral blood, collected on day 0 of AZD1222 vaccination. The TCR was taken from an adult in good health. This chain joins TRBV10-3 and TRBJ2-3; D is possibly TRBD1 (6 bases). CDR3 protein: CATTGSDTQYF. In DNA, the CDR3 is TGTGCCACCACAGGGTCAGATACGCAGTATTTT.